This entry features one T cell receptor (beta chain) sequence. Repertoires were generated with immunoSEQ multiplex PCR, while TCRdb's copy carries only in-frame clones and drops some. Of about 160,000 clones detected, 81% appear once; the ten largest clones hold about 11%. This CDR3 has 17 residues. CDR1 and CDR2 (germline): KGHSH, LQKENI. The trim removed 2 bases at V and 0 bases at J, leaving 6 bases unmatched. The data are from a study of blood T cell repertoires in COVID-19. Sequenced input: peripheral blood. The TCR was taken from a man in his sixties with active or convalescent COVID-19. The chain links TRBV18 to TRBJ2-4; 8 nucleotides agree with TRBD2. The CDR3: CASSPGSGSLAKNIQYF. The CDR3 nucleotides read TGTGCCAGCTCACCAGGGAGCGGGAGTTTAGCCAAAAACATTCAGTACTTC.